This TCR beta chain came from a study of vaccination and CD4 T cells after COVID-19. With the Oncomine TCR Beta short-read assay, DNA from cultured CD4+ T cells was sequenced. Each CDR3 protein is one row after TCRdb ran MiXCR on the PCR reads. The sample shows over 7,500 distinct CDR3 sequences, roughly 30% of them seen only once. Turning to this clonotype: Its target is not known.

Documented treatment: roughly 11-day PBMC culture with coronavirus spike peptide pools or control peptides (ViraFEST assay). Pre-COVID-19 pandemic sampling (2011-2018) yielded the unexposed donor's CD4+ T cells. Germline CDR1 and CDR2: LNHDA and SQIVND (reference sequence). V lost 5 bases and J 4 bases, leaving 8 bases between the germline ends. CDR3 size: 12 residues. The chain employs TRBV19 and TRBJ1-1, with TRBD1 as a possible D gene (5 bases). The clonotype comes from a human donor in good health. The sequenced sample was CD4+ T cells from blood, cultured in vitro. CDR3 region: CASSSGGTEAFF. The DNA for the CDR3 is TGTGCCAGTAGTTCGGGGGGCACTGAAGCTTTCTTT.